Each of the 8 T cell receptor delta chains below was sequenced from the same sample in a study of γδ T cells in repeated Plasmodium falciparum infection. Bulk repertoires came from Vgamma9/Vdelta2+ or Vdelta2-negative gammadelta T cells flow-sorted from PBMC. TCRdb reran clone calling via CATT on the multiplex PCR reads. The repertoire holds over 90,000 delta-chain clones, with 0.98% as singletons. Sequences were obtained from gamma-delta T cells from blood. These receptors all stem from a pool of human donors (malaria-infected and uninfected, not separated).

On this clone itself: The protein given by TCRdb reflects a much larger clone and differs at residue 11 from this DNA's translation, likely from a read error; the protein shown is the DNA's translation. V and J are TRDV2 and TRDJ1, with 7 bases matching TRDD3. The J gene is absent in TCRdb and was assigned here via DNA matching to germline. V was clipped by 1 base and J by 7 bases; unmatched bases: 11. The germline CDR1 and CDR2 sequences are GEAIGNYY and EKD. The CDR3 covers 15 residues. The CDR3 DNA reads as TGTGCCTGTGACACGAACTCTGGGGGGATCGGTAAACTCATCTTT. Translation gives CACDTNSGGIGKLIF.

This clone was counted only a few times. A far larger clone differs by one base, so this is likely a read error. It is unclear where the CDR3 begins or ends on the DNA, so no DNA is shown, and the CDR3 is as TCRdb lists it. Distinct nucleotide sequences in the sample also encode this CDR3. The V gene is given as TRDV2, and no J gene call is available; the table's D call, TRDD3, has no DNA check behind it. The CDR3 region is 16 residues in length, termini included. Per germline, CDR1 GEAIGNYY and CDR2 EKD. CDR3 protein: CACDTGRIFGTDKLIF.

In this sample, this clone turned up a few times. The protein in TCRdb stems from a much larger clone and differs at residue 5 from this DNA's translation, likely a read error; here the protein is translated from the DNA. The DNA of the CDR3 is TGTGCTCTTGGGAAACTGTACCGACTCGGGATAAGGAGAGTTGACGGCACCGATAAACTCATCTTT. It specifies CALGKLYRLGIRRVDGTDKLIF. The rearrangement links TRDV1 to TRDJ1; a possible D gene is TRDD3 (6 bases). The J gene, absent from TCRdb, was called here by matching the DNA to germline. Germline lookup yields CDR1 TSWWSYY and CDR2 QGS. CDR3 length equals 22 residues.

This clone was detected a few times. The translation of this DNA and the TCRdb protein of a much larger clone differ at residue 5, probably owing to a read error; the protein shown here is translated from the DNA. The chain carries TRDV1 and TRDJ1; 8 bases are a match to TRDD3. V dropped 5 bases and J dropped 3; count of bases not matched to a gene: 8. The CDR3 loop spans 15 amino acids. Germline CDR1 and CDR2: TSWWSYY and QGS. CDR3 residues: CALGKYSGIPDKLIF. The CDR3 DNA reads TGTGCTCTTGGGAAATATTCGGGGATACCCGATAAACTCATCTTT.

As concerns this clone: It differs at one base from a far larger clone, so likely a read error. The chain carries TRDV1 and TRDJ1, with 10 positions matching TRDD3. The J gene is absent in TCRdb and was assigned here via DNA matching to germline. CDR1 and CDR2 from the germline V gene are TSWWSYY and QGS. This CDR3 region has 26 residues. The DNA for the CDR3 is TGTGCTCTCGGGGAACCCCTAAATTCCCGAGGGGGATACGCGCCCCTTTCGCCACTCTACACCGATAAACTCATCTTT. Its protein product is CALGEPLNSRGGYAPLSPLYTDKLIF.

The chain couples TRDV1 to TRDJ1; 13 positions agree with TRDD3. CDR1 is TSWWSYY and CDR2 is QGS in the germline V gene. The CDR3 sequence is 25 residues long. CDR3 in amino acids: CAIGELWSSYGGQAYWGIRTDKLIF. CDR3 in DNA: TGTGCAATTGGGGAACTTTGGTCTTCCTACGGAGGGCAGGCGTACTGGGGGATACGGACCGATAAACTCATCTTT.

Worth noting for this clone: A read error likely explains why the TCRdb protein, taken from a much larger clone, differs from this DNA's translation at residue 17; the protein shown is translated from the DNA. With the J gene uncalled, the V gene is TRDV1; the table names TRDD3, a call not compared with the DNA. The germline V gene has CDR1 TSWWSYY and CDR2 QGS. CDR3 length: 19 amino acids. The CDR3 here is CALGEFWGIPKPYTDKPIF. The CDR3 DNA follows: TGTGCTCTTGGGGAATTTTGGGGGATACCTAAACCGTACACCGATAAACCCATCTTT.

The V gene is TRDV1, the J gene TRDJ1; the D gene is possibly TRDD2 (5 bases). TCRdb carries no J gene annotation; the J gene was assigned here by matching the DNA with germline. Trimming left V 8 bases short and J 8 bases short, with 27 bases between. Germline V gene lookup returns CDR1 TSWWSYY and CDR2 QGS. The CDR3 spans 16 residues. CDR3 residues: CALRGFPTTLTSKLIF. CDR3 nucleotides: TGTGCTCTTAGGGGCTTCCCAACAACCCTCACGTCAAAACTCATCTTT.